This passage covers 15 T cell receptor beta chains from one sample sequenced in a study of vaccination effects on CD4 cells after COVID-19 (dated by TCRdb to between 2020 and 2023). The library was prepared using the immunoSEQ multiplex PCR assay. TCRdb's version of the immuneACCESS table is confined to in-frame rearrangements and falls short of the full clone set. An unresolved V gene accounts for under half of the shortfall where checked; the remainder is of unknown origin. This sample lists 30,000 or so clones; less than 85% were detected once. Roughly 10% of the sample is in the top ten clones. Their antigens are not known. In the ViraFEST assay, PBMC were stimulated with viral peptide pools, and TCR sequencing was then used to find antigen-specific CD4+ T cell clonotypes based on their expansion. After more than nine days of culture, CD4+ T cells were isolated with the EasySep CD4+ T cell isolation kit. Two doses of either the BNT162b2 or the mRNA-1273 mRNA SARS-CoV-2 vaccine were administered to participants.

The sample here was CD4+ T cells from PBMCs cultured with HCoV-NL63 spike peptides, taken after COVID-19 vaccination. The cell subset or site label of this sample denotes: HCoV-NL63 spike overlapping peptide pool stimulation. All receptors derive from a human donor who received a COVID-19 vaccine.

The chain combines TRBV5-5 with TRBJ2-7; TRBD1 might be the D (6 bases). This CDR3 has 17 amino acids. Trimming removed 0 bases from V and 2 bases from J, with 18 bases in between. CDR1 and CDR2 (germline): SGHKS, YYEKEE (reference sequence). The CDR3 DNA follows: TGTGCCAGCAGCTTGGGGACAGCCGCCCAGCAGGCCTACGAGCAGTACTTC. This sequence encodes CASSLGTAAQQAYEQYF.

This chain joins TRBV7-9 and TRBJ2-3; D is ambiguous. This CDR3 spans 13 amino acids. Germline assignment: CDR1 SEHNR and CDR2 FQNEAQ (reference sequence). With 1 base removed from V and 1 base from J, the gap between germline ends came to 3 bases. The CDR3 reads CASSLEGTDTQYF. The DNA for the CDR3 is TGTGCCAGCAGCTTAGAGGGCACAGATACGCAGTATTTT.

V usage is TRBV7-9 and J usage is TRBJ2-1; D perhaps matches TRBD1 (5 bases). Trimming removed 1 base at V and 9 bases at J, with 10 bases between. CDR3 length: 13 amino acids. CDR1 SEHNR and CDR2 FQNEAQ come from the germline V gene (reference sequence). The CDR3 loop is CASSLVRQGEQFF. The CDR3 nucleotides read TGTGCCAGCAGCTTAGTACGGCAGGGTGAGCAGTTCTTC.

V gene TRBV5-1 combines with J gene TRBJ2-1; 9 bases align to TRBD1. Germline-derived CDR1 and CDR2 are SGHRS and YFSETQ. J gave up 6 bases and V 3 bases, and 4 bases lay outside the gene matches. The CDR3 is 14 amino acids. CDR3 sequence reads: CASSSGTGINEQFF. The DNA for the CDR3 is TGCGCCAGCAGCTCCGGGACAGGGATCAATGAGCAGTTCTTC.

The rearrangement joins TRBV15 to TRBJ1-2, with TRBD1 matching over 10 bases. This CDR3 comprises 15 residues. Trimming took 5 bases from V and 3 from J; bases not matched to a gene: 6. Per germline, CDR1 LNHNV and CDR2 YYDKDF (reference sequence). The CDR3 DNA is TGTGCCACCAGCGGCCGGGACAGGGGAGACTATGGCTACACCTTC. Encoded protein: CATSGRDRGDYGYTF.

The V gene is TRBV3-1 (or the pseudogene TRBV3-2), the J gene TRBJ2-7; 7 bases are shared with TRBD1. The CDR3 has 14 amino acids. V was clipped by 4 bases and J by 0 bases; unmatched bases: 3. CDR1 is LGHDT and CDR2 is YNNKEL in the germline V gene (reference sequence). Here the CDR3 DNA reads TGTGCCAGCAGCCTTTGGGACAGCTCCTACGAGCAGTACTTC. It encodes CASSLWDSSYEQYF.

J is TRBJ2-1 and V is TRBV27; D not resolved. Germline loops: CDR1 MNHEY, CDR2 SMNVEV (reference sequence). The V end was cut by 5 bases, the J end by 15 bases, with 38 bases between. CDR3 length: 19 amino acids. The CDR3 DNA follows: TGTGCCAGCAGTCGGATCCACCCTGGGAAGGAGAAAGGGTATTTGAGACGGTTCTTC. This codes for CASSRIHPGKEKGYLRRFF.

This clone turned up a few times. The CDR3 loop reads CALTSGAVSTGELFF. CDR3 sequence (DNA): TGTGCCTTGACTAGCGGAGCGGTTAGCACCGGGGAGCTGTTTTTT. The rearrangement links TRBV30 to TRBJ2-2; TRBD2 agrees at 9 bases. Germline trimming cut 7 bases from V and 4 bases from J; bases unmatched to any gene: 10. Germline V gives CDR1 GTSNPN, CDR2 SVGIG (reference sequence). The CDR3 covers 15 residues.

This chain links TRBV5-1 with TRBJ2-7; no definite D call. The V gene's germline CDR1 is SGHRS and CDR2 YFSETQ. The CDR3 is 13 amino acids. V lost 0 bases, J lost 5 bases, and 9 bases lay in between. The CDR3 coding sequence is TGCGCCAGCAGCTTGGGACGCCAGGACGAGCAGTACTTC. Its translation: CASSLGRQDEQYF.

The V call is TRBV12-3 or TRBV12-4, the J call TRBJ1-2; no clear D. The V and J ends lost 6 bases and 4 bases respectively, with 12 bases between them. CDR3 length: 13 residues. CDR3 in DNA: TGTGCCAGCAGACGAGGACGGTTCTATGGCTACACCTTC. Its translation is CASRRGRFYGYTF.

In DNA, the CDR3 is TGTGCCAGCTCCGGGACAGGAGCTACCTACGAGCAGTACTTC. It encodes CASSGTGATYEQYF. The gene calls are TRBV19 and TRBJ2-7; 8 bases are shared with TRBD1. CDR1 and CDR2 from the germline V gene are LNHDA and SQIVND (reference sequence). V was clipped by 9 bases and J by 2 bases; unmatched bases: 9. This CDR3 is built from 14 residues.

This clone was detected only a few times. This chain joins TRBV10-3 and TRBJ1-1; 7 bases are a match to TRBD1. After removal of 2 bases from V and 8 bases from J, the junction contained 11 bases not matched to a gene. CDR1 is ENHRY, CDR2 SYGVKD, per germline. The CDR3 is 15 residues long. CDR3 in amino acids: CAISETGTATTEAFF. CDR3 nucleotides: TGTGCCATCAGTGAGACCGGGACAGCTACTACCGAAGCTTTCTTT.

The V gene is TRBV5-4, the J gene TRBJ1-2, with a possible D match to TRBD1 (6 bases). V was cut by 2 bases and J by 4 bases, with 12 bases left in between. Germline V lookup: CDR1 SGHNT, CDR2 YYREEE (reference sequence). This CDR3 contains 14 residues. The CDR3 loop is CASSLYRVTYGYTF. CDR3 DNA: TGTGCCAGCAGCTTATACAGGGTCACCTATGGCTACACCTTC.

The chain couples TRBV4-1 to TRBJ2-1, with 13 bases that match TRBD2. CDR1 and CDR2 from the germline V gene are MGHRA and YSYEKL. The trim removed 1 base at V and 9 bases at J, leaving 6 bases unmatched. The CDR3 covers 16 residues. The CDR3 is CASSQGGLAGVGEQFF. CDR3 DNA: TGCGCCAGCAGCCAAGGTGGACTAGCGGGAGTCGGTGAGCAGTTCTTC.

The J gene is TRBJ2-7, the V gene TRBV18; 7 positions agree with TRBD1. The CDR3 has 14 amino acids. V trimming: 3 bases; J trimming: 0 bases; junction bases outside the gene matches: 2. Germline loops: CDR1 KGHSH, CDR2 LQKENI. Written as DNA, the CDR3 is TGTGCCAGCTCACCGGGACAGACCTCCTACGAGCAGTACTTC. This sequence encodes CASSPGQTSYEQYF.